A single sample gave rise to the 31 T cell receptor beta chains below, sequenced in a study of shared clonotypes between healthy human individuals. The repertoire was sequenced with immunoSEQ multiplex PCR; TCRdb's copy has only in-frame clones and lacks some. The sample contains 2 million or so clones, around 96% of which appear only once. It was CD45RO-negative cells, positively selected for CCR7, that made up naive CD8 cells, with terminally differentiated effector memory CD45RA+ cells excluded. Specimen: naive CD8+ T cells sorted from blood. The receptors shown here come from a man aged 18 to 30 in good health.

The rearrangement uses TRBV5-3 and TRBJ1-3; D is uncertain. TRBV5-3 is placed among ORFs of uncertain function. V was clipped by 1 base and J by 10 bases, with 9 bases between them. The CDR3 is made up of 12 amino acids. CDR3 sequence reads: CARSLTRRTIYF. The CDR3 DNA reads TGTGCCAGAAGCTTGACCAGGCGAACCATATATTTT.

This chain uses TRBV30 with TRBJ2-3; TRBD2 aligns across 11 bases. Germline CDR1 reads GTSNPN; CDR2 reads SVGIG (reference sequence). Unmatched junction bases numbered 11, after V lost 1 base and J lost 2 bases. The length of the CDR3 is 18 residues. CDR3 region: CAWSGRRLAGLNTDTQYF. DNA of the CDR3: TGTGCCTGGAGTGGTCGGAGACTAGCGGGGCTTAACACAGATACGCAGTATTTT.

The chain uses TRBV5-1 and TRBJ1-1; perhaps TRBD1 as D (5 bases). The CDR3 has 12 residues. Trimming left V 5 bases short and J 6 bases short, with 11 bases between. In germline, CDR1 is SGHRS, CDR2 YFSETQ. The CDR3 nucleotides are TGCGCCAGCAGTATGGGGCTCGCTGAAGCTTTCTTT. Encoded protein: CASSMGLAEAFF.

V usage is TRBV13 and J usage is TRBJ2-1; no clear D gene. V gave up 4 bases and J gave up 3 bases, with 10 bases separating them. Germline V CDR1 and CDR2: PRHDT, FYEKMQ (reference sequence). This CDR3 comprises 14 residues. The CDR3 sequence: CASSSINIYNEQFF. The CDR3 nucleotides read TGTGCCAGCAGCTCCATAAATATCTACAATGAGCAGTTCTTC. Complete variable domain (other parts from reference TRBV13 and TRBJ2-1): AAGVIQSPRHLIKEKRETATLKCYPIPRHDTVYWYQQGPGQDPQFLISFYEKMQSDKGSIPDRFSAQQFSDYHSELNMSSLELGDSALYFCASSSINIYNEQFFGPGTRLTVL.

The chain has TRBV27 and TRBJ2-7, with TRBD1 matching 12 bases. The CDR3 covers 14 residues. V dropped 5 bases and J dropped 6; count of bases not matched to a gene: 5. Germline values: CDR1 MNHEY, CDR2 SMNVEV (reference sequence). This CDR3 is CASSPGTGGTEQYF. As DNA, the CDR3 is TGTGCCAGCAGTCCCGGGACAGGGGGCACCGAGCAGTACTTC.

The chain combines TRBV28 with TRBJ2-5; 8 bases are shared with TRBD1. The CDR3 runs 15 residues. V dropped 7 bases and J dropped 5; count of bases not matched to a gene: 12. Looked up from germline, CDR1 is MDHEN and CDR2 is SYDVKM. CDR3 nucleotides: TGTGCCAGCATCTCATCGGACAGGGAGTGGGAGACCCAGTACTTC. The encoded protein is CASISSDREWETQYF.

The chain carries TRBV6-1 and TRBJ1-5; 9 bases line up with TRBD1. The CDR3 sequence is 15 residues long. The V gene end was trimmed by 6 bases and the J gene end by 6 bases; junction bases not matched to a gene: 9. Germline CDR1 reads MNHNS; CDR2 reads SASEGT. CDR3 bases: TGTGCCAGCAGCCCAAACAGGGGGCAGGGTCAGCCCCAGCATTTT. It yields the protein CASSPNRGQGQPQHF.

The chain couples TRBV7-9 to TRBJ2-2, with D perhaps matching TRBD2 (6 bases). The CDR3 covers 15 residues. Germline CDR1 SEHNR, CDR2 FQNEAQ (reference sequence). V was clipped by 5 bases and J by 6 bases, with 16 bases between them. The CDR3 loop reads CASSTRLVDAGELFF. CDR3 bases: TGTGCCAGCAGCACCCGACTAGTAGACGCCGGGGAGCTGTTTTTT.

The V gene is TRBV27, the J gene TRBJ1-2; weak D call: TRBD1 (6 bases). This CDR3 comprises 13 residues. Between the trimmed V and J ends, which lost 6 bases and 7 bases, there was a span of 15 bases. The V gene's germline CDR1 is MNHEY and CDR2 SMNVEV (reference sequence). The CDR3 region is CASSFTGSSGYTF. The CDR3 nucleotides are TGTGCCAGCAGCTTCACAGGGAGTAGTGGCTACACCTTC.

About this clone: Other DNA sequences in this sample translate to the same CDR3. The gene calls are TRBV29-1 and TRBJ1-2; D is perhaps TRBD1 (6 bases). This CDR3 is 12 amino acids long. Trimming removed 0 bases at V and 5 bases at J, with 7 bases between. Looked up from germline, CDR1 is SQVTM and CDR2 is ANQGSEA. The CDR3 coding sequence is TGCAGCGTTGAAGATCAGGGGTATGGCTACACCTTC. This encodes CSVEDQGYGYTF.

This chain links TRBV11-2 with TRBJ2-7, with 8 bases lining up with TRBD1. Per the germline V gene, CDR1 is SGHAT and CDR2 is FQNNGV. The V gene end was trimmed by 3 bases and the J gene end by 4 bases; junction bases not matched to a gene: 5. The CDR3 sequence is 14 residues long. The CDR3 coding sequence is TGTGCCAGCAGCTTTAGGACAGGGACTTACGAGCAGTACTTC. This codes for CASSFRTGTYEQYF. Supplemented by reference TRBV11-2 and TRBJ2-7, the full variable domain reads EAGVAQSPRYKIIEKRQSVAFWCNPISGHATLYWYQQILGQGPKLLIQFQNNGVVDDSQLPKDRFSAERLKGVDSTLKIQPAKLEDSAVYLCASSFRTGTYEQYFGPGTRLTVT.

A remark on this clone: Within the sample, other DNA sequences also encode this same CDR3. The rearrangement joins TRBV6-6 to TRBJ2-7; the D is unclear. The germline V gene has CDR1 MNHNY and CDR2 SVGAGI (reference sequence). Trimming removed 0 bases at V and 3 bases at J, with 6 bases between. The CDR3 is made up of 13 amino acids. CDR3 loop: CASSYSDGYEQYF. The CDR3 coding sequence is TGTGCCAGCAGTTACTCGGACGGCTACGAGCAGTACTTC.

This clone appeared once. V usage is TRBV18 and J usage is TRBJ1-5; 10 nucleotides line up with TRBD1. With 3 bases clipped from V and 7 bases from J, the junction kept 9 bases outside the gene matches. CDR1 and CDR2 from the germline V gene are KGHSH and LQKENI. The CDR3 length is 16 residues. In DNA form, the CDR3 reads TGTGCCAGCTCACCGATTGGGGACAGGGGAGAGCAGCCCCAGCATTTT. Translation gives CASSPIGDRGEQPQHF. Filled out from reference TRBV18 and TRBJ1-5, the complete variable domain reads NAGVMQNPRHLVRRRGQEARLRCSPMKGHSHVYWYRQLPEEGLKFMVYLQKENIIDESGMPKERFSAEFPKEGPSILRIQQVVRGDSAAYFCASSPIGDRGEQPQHFGDGTRLSIL.

The V gene is TRBV28, the J gene TRBJ1-6; D perhaps matches TRBD1 (6 bases). The CDR3 totals 14 residues. Germline V gene data show CDR1 as MDHEN and CDR2 as SYDVKM. The V end was cut by 7 bases, the J end by 10 bases, with 17 bases between. The CDR3 reads CASKPGASRSPLHF. The CDR3 DNA follows: TGTGCCAGCAAGCCGGGGGCGAGTAGATCACCCCTCCACTTT.

This chain links TRBV5-1 with TRBJ2-5; D may be TRBD2 (6 bases). This CDR3 contains 12 residues. Germline CDR1 and CDR2: SGHRS and YFSETQ. V was pared by 7 bases and J by 0 bases, with 7 bases between. CDR3: CASGDYQETQYF. The DNA for the CDR3 is TGCGCCAGCGGGGACTACCAAGAGACCCAGTACTTC.

This clone was seen once. The CDR3 reads CASRGPGQGIDTQYF. CDR3 sequence (DNA): TGTGCCAGCAGGGGGCCGGGACAGGGTATAGATACGCAGTATTTT. The chain recombines TRBV6-5 with TRBJ2-3, with 9 bases lining up with TRBD1. The trim removed 6 bases at V and 5 bases at J, leaving 9 bases unmatched. The germline V gene encodes CDR1 MNHEY and CDR2 SVGAGI. The length of the CDR3 is 15 residues.

The rearrangement links TRBV7-6 to TRBJ2-1; D possibly corresponds to TRBD2 (5 bases). V lost 5 bases and J lost 0, with 11 bases in between. The CDR3 is made up of 15 amino acids. CDR1 and CDR2 (germline): SGHVS, FNYEAQ. The CDR3 DNA is TGTGCCAGCAGCGAGGGATTAAGCTCCTACAATGAGCAGTTCTTC. Its protein product is CASSEGLSSYNEQFF. The whole variable domain, remainder taken from reference TRBV7-6 and TRBJ2-1, is GAGVSQSPRYKVTKRGQDVALRCDPISGHVSLYWYRQALGQGPEFLTYFNYEAQQDKSGLPNDRFSAERPEGSISTLTIQRTEQRDSAMYRCASSEGLSSYNEQFFGPGTRLTVL.

This sequence joins TRBV10-3 and TRBJ2-7; a weak D match, TRBD1 (6 bases). From germline, CDR1 is ENHRY and CDR2 SYGVKD. This CDR3 is built from 13 residues. Trimming removed 9 bases at V and 6 bases at J, with 18 bases between. CDR3 residues: CAILRDIPFEQYF. The DNA of the CDR3 is TGTGCCATACTCCGGGACATCCCATTCGAGCAGTACTTC.

The genes are TRBV19 and TRBJ2-5, with a possible D match to TRBD1 (6 bases). CDR3 length: 14 residues. Trimming removed 7 bases from V and 1 base from J, with 13 bases in between. Germline V gene data show CDR1 as LNHDA and CDR2 as SQIVND (reference sequence). The CDR3 region has the DNA TGTGCCAGTAAATTGGACAGTTTCCAAGAGACCCAGTACTTC. This sequence encodes CASKLDSFQETQYF.

In its sample, this clone was seen once. The J gene is TRBJ2-7, the V gene TRBV15, with unresolved D. The CDR3 is made up of 15 amino acids. Looked up from germline, CDR1 is LNHNV and CDR2 is YYDKDF (reference sequence). V dropped 0 bases and J dropped 3 bases, with 12 bases sitting between them. The CDR3 spells CATSRELATGYEQYF. As DNA, the CDR3 is TGTGCCACCAGCAGAGAGTTGGCTACTGGCTACGAGCAGTACTTC. The whole variable domain, remainder taken from reference TRBV15 and TRBJ2-7, is DAMVIQNPRYQVTQFGKPVTLSCSQTLNHNVMYWYQQKSSQAPKLLFHYYDKDFNNEADTPDNFQSRRPNTSFCFLDIRSPGLGDTAMYLCATSRELATGYEQYFGPGTRLTVT.

This clone has just one count. This rearrangement joins TRBV6-1 to TRBJ1-5; 9 bases line up with TRBD1. After removal of 7 bases from V and 2 bases from J, the junction contained 6 bases not matched to a gene. This CDR3 is built from 15 residues. Germline loops: CDR1 MNHNS, CDR2 SASEGT. DNA for the CDR3: TGTGCCAGCACCGATAGGACAGGGGGCAATCAGCCCCAGCATTTT. Translating it yields CASTDRTGGNQPQHF.

V gene TRBV7-2 combines with J gene TRBJ2-5, with 10 bases fitting TRBD2. This CDR3 contains 15 residues. J gave up 5 bases and V 4 bases, and 7 bases lay outside the gene matches. Germline CDR1 is SGHTA and CDR2 is FQGNSA. The CDR3 loop is CASSYLAGELETQYF. DNA for the CDR3: TGTGCCAGCAGCTATCTAGCGGGAGAATTGGAGACCCAGTACTTC. Drawing the rest from reference TRBV7-2 and TRBJ2-5, the complete variable domain is GAGVSQSPSNKVTEKGKDVELRCDPISGHTALYWYRQSLGQGLEFLIYFQGNSAPDKSGLPSDRFSAERTGGSVSTLTIQRTQQEDSAVYLCASSYLAGELETQYFGPGTRLLVL.

The gene calls are TRBV4-1 and TRBJ1-2; D remains unclear. Deletions cut 8 bases from V and 12 bases from J, with 31 bases between. The germline V gene has CDR1 MGHRA and CDR2 YSYEKL. The CDR3 runs 16 residues. CDR3 residues: CASGWEMAASLSGHTF. CDR3 DNA sequence: TGCGCCAGCGGCTGGGAGATGGCAGCGAGTCTATCCGGCCACACCTTC.

The genes are TRBV6-6 and TRBJ2-7; the match to TRBD2 covers 7 bases. The CDR3 runs to 15 residues. Germline V lookup: CDR1 MNHNY, CDR2 SVGAGI (reference sequence). The V and J ends lost 7 bases and 1 base, in that order; junction bases with no gene match: 10. This chain's CDR3 is CASTWEGISSYEQYF. DNA for the CDR3: TGTGCCAGCACTTGGGAGGGAATTTCATCCTACGAGCAGTACTTC.

The rearrangement uses TRBV6-5 and TRBJ1-5; D is undetermined. The V end was cut by 8 bases, the J end by 8 bases, with 13 bases between. The CDR3 spans 12 residues. The V gene's germline CDR1 is MNHEY and CDR2 SVGAGI. The CDR3 region has the DNA TGTGCCAGCGGACCTCCCGGGGAGCCCCAGCATTTT. Protein product: CASGPPGEPQHF.

V is TRBV28 and J is TRBJ2-2, with D perhaps matching TRBD1 (6 bases). Germline V CDR1 and CDR2: MDHEN, SYDVKM. The CDR3 spans 14 residues. V was shortened by 7 bases and J by 7 bases, with 16 bases between the two germline ends. The CDR3 sequence: CASKLRGRGGELFF. The CDR3 DNA reads TGTGCCAGCAAATTAAGGGGGAGAGGCGGGGAGCTGTTTTTT.

The chain uses TRBV27 and TRBJ2-5, with a weak D call TRBD1 (6 bases). From germline, CDR1 is MNHEY and CDR2 SMNVEV (reference sequence). V was shortened by 8 bases and J by 4 bases, with 20 bases between the two germline ends. The CDR3 contains 15 residues. The CDR3 nucleotides are TGTGCCAGCCTTCCCGAATGGGGGCTTGCAGAGACCCAGTACTTC. Translation gives CASLPEWGLAETQYF.

This rearrangement joins TRBV11-3 to TRBJ2-2, with 10 bases matching TRBD2. The CDR3 has 16 amino acids. The ends lost 6 bases at V and 6 bases at J; junction bases unmatched: 10. CDR1 and CDR2 from the germline V gene are SGHNT and YENEEA. The CDR3 loop is CASSYNLAGAAGELFF. CDR3 bases: TGTGCCAGCAGTTATAACCTAGCGGGAGCCGCCGGGGAGCTGTTTTTT.

The gene calls are TRBV27 and TRBJ2-2, with TRBD2 identical over 9 bases. The CDR3 loop spans 17 amino acids. Germline assignment: CDR1 MNHEY and CDR2 SMNVEV (reference sequence). Trimming removed 10 bases from V and 6 bases from J; junction bases left unmatched: 18. This CDR3 reads CATSLGLAGIGPGELFF. CDR3 in DNA: TGTGCCACCAGCTTAGGCCTAGCGGGAATTGGGCCCGGGGAGCTGTTTTTT.

The chain is built from TRBV5-8 and TRBJ1-6, with 7 bases lining up with TRBD1. Germline V gene data show CDR1 as SGHTS and CDR2 as YDEGEE. The J segment lost 1 base and the V segment lost 3 bases, leaving 7 bases of the junction unmatched. This CDR3 is 17 amino acids long. CDR3 DNA: TGTGCCAGCAGCTCGAGACAGGGTTTATCCTATAATTCACCCCTCCACTTT. Translating it yields CASSSRQGLSYNSPLHF.

With regard to this clone: This CDR3 is also generated by other DNA sequences in the sample. This chain uses TRBV6-1 with TRBJ2-7; unclear D gene. CDR3 length equals 11 residues. Between the trimmed V and J ends, which lost 2 bases and 6 bases, there was a span of 5 bases. In germline, CDR1 is MNHNS, CDR2 SASEGT. CDR3 amino acids: CASSEFGEQYF. CDR3 DNA: TGTGCCAGCAGTGAATTTGGCGAGCAGTACTTC.